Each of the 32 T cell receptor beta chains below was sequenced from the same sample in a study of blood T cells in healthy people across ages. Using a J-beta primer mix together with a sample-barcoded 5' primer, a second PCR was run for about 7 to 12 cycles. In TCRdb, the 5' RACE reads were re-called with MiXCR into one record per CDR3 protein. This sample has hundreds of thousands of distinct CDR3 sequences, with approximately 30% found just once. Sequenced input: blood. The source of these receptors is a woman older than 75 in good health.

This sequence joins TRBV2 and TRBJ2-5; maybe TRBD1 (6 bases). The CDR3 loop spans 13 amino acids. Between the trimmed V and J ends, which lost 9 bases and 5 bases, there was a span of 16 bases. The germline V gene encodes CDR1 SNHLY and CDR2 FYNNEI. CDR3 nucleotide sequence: TGTGCCAGAGATGCCGGGACACGGGAGACCCAGTACTTC. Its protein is CARDAGTRETQYF.

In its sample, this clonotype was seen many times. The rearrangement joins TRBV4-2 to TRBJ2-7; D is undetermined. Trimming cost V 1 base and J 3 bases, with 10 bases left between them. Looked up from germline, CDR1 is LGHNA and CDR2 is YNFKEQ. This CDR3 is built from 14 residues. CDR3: CASSQVGSNYEQYF. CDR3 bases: TGTGCCAGCAGCCAAGTCGGATCAAACTACGAGCAGTACTTC.

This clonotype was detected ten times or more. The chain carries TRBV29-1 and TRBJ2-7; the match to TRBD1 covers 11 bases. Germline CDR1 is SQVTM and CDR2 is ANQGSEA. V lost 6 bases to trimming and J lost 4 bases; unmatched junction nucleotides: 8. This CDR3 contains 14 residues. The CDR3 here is CSVSSGTGGYEQYF. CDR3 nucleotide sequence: TGCAGCGTCAGTTCCGGGACAGGGGGGTACGAGCAGTACTTC.

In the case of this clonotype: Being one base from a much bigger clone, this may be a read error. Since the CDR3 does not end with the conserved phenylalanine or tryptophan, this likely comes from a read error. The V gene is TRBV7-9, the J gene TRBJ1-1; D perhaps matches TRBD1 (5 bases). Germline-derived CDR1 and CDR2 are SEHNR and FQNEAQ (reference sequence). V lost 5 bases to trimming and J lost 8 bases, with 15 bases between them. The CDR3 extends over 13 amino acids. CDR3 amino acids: CASSRGVAGEAFL. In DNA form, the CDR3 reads TGTGCCAGCAGCCGAGGGGTTGCGGGAGAAGCTTTCTTA.

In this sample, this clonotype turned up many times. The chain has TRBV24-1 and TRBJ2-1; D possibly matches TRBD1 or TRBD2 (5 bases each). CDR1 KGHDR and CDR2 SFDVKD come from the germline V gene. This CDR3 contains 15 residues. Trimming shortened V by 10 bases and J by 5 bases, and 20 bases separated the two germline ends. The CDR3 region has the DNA TGTGCCACATCGGGACCCCAGGACTTTAACAATGAGCAGTTCTTC. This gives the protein CATSGPQDFNNEQFF.

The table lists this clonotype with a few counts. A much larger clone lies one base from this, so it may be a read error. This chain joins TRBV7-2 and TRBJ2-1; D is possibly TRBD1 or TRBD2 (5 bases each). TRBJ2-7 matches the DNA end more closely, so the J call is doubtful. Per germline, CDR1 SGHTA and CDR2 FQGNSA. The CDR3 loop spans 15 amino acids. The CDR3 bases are TGTGCCAGCAGCAAAGAAGGGACCCAGTACAATGAGCAGTACTTC. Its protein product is CASSKEGTQYNEQYF.

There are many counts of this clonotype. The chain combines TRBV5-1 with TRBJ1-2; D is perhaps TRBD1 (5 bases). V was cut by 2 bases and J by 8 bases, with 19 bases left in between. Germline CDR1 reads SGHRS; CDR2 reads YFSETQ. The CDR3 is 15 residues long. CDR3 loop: CASSLSGTGGVGYTF. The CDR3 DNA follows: TGCGCCAGCAGCTTATCCGGGACCGGAGGCGTGGGCTACACCTTC. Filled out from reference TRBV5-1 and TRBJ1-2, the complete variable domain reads KAGVTQTPRYLIKTRGQQVTLSCSPISGHRSVSWYQQTPGQGLQFLFEYFSETQRNKGNFPGRFSGRQFSNSRSEMNVSTLELGDSALYLCASSLSGTGGVGYTFGSGTRLTVV.

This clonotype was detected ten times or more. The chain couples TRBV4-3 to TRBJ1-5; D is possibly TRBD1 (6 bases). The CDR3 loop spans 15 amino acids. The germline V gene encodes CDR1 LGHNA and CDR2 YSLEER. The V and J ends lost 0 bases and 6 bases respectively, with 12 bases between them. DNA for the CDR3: TGCGCCAGCAGCCAAGATTTCGGGGGCGGTCAGCCCCAGCATTTT. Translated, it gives CASSQDFGGGQPQHF.

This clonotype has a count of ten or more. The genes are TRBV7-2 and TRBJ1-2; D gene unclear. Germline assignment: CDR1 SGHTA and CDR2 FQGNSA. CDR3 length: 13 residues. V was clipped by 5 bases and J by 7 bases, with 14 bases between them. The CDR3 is CASSAGGRSGYTF. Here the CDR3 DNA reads TGTGCCAGCAGCGCGGGAGGGAGAAGTGGCTACACCTTC.

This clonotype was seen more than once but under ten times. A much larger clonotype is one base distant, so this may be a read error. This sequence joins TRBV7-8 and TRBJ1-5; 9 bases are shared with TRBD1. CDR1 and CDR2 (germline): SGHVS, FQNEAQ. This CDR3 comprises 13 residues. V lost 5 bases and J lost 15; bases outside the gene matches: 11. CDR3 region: CASSERYSGQGHF. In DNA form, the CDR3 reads TGTGCCAGCAGCGAACGATATTCGGGACAGGGGCATTTT. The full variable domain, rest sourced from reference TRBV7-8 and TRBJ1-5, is GAGVSQSPRYKVAKRGQDVALRCDPISGHVSLFWYQQALGQGPEFLTYFQNEAQLDKSGLPSDRFFAERPEGSVSTLKIQRTQQEDSAVYLCASSERYSGQGHFGDGTRLSIL.

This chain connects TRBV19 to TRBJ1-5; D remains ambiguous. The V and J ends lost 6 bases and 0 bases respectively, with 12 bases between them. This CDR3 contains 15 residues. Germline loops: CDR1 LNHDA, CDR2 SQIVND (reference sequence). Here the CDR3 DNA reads TGTGCCAGTAGCTACGTTGGGGATAGCAATCAGCCCCAGCATTTT. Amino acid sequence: CASSYVGDSNQPQHF.

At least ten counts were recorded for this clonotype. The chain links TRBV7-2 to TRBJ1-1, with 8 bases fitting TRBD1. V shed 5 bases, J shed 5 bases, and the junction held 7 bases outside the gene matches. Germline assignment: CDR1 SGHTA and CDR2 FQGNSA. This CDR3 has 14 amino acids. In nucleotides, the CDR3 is TGTGCCAGCAGCCCGGAACAGGGGGGGACTGAAGCTTTCTTT. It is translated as CASSPEQGGTEAFF.

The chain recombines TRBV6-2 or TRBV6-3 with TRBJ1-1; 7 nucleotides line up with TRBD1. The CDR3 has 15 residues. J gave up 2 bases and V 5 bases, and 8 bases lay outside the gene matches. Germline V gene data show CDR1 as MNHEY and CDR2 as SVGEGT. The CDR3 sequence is CASSGDRVPNTEAFF. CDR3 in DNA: TGTGCCAGCAGTGGAGACAGGGTTCCCAACACTGAAGCTTTCTTT.

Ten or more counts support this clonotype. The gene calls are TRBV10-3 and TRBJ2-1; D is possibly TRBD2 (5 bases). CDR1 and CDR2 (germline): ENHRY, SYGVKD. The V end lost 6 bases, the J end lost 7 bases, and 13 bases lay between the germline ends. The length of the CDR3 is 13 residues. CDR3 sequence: CAIRMPGKNEQFF. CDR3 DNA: TGTGCCATCAGGATGCCGGGAAAAAATGAGCAGTTCTTC.

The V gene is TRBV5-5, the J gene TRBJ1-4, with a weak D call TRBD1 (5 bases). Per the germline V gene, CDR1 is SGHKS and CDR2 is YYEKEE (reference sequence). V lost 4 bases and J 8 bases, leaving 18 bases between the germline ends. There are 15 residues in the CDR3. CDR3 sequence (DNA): TGTGCCAGCAGCGGGATTACAGGTGCCAGGGAAAAACTGTTTTTT. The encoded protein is CASSGITGAREKLFF.

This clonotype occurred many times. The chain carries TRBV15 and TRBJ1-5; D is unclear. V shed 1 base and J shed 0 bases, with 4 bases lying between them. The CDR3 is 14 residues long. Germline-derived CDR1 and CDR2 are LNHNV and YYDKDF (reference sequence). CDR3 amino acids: CATSRGYSNQPQHF. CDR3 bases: TGTGCCACCAGCAGAGGTTATAGCAATCAGCCCCAGCATTTT.

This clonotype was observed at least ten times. CDR3 sequence: CASSSDGAQIYEQYF. As DNA, the CDR3 is TGTGCCAGCAGCAGTGACGGGGCCCAAATCTACGAGCAGTACTTC. V is TRBV9 and J is TRBJ2-7; TRBD1 or TRBD2 may be the D gene (5 bases each). The CDR3 length is 15 residues. V was pared by 4 bases and J by 3 bases, with 17 bases between. Germline V CDR1 and CDR2: SGDLS, YYNGEE.

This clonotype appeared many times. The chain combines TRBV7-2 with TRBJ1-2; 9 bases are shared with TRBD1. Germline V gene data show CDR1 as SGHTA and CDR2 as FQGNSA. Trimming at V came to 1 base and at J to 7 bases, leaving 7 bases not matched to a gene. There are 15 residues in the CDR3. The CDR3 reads CASSLVVQGALGYTF. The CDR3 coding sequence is TGTGCCAGCAGCTTAGTGGTACAGGGGGCGCTTGGCTACACCTTC. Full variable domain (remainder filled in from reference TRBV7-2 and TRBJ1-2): GAGVSQSPSNKVTEKGKDVELRCDPISGHTALYWYRQSLGQGLEFLIYFQGNSAPDKSGLPSDRFSAERTGGSVSTLTIQRTQQEDSAVYLCASSLVVQGALGYTFGSGTRLTVV.

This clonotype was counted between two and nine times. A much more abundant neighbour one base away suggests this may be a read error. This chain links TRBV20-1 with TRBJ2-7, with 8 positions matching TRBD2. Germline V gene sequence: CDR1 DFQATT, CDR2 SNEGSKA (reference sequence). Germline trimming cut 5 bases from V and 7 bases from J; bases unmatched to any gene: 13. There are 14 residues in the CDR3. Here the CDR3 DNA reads TGCAGTGCTCTAGGACTAGCAGTTCACAATGAGCAGTACTTC. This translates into CSALGLAVHNEQYF.

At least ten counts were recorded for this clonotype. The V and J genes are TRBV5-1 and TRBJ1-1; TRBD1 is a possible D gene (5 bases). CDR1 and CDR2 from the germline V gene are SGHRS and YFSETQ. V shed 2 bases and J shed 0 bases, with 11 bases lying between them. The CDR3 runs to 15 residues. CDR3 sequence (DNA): TGCGCCAGCAGCTTAGAGTCAGGGCTGAACACTGAAGCTTTCTTT. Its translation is CASSLESGLNTEAFF.

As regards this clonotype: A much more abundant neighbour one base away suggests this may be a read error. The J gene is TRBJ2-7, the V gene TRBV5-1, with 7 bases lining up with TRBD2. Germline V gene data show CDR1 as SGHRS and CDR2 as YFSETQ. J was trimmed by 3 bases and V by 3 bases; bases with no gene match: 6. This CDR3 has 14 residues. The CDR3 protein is CASSSNSGVYEQYF. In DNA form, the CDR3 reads TGCGCCAGCAGCTCTAACAGCGGGGTCTACGAGCAGTACTTC.

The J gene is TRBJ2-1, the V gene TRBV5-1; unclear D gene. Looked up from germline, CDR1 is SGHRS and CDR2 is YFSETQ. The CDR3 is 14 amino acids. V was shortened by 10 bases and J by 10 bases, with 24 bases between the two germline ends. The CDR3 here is CAAKQGPYSYEQFF. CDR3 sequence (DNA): TGCGCCGCCAAACAAGGGCCATACTCCTACGAGCAGTTCTTC.

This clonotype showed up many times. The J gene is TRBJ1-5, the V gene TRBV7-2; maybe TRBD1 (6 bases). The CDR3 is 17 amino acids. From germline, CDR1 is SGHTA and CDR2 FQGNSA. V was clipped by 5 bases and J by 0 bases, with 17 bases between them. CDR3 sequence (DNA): TGTGCCAGCAGCCAAGACGGCAGGGGCTATAGCAATCAGCCCCAGCATTTT. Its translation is CASSQDGRGYSNQPQHF.

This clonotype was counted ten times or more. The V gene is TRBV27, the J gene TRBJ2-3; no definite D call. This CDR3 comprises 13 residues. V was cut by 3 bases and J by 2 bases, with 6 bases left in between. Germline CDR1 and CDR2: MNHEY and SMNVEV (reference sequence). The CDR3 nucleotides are TGTGCCAGCAGTTTCCGGGCCACAGATACGCAGTATTTT. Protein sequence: CASSFRATDTQYF.

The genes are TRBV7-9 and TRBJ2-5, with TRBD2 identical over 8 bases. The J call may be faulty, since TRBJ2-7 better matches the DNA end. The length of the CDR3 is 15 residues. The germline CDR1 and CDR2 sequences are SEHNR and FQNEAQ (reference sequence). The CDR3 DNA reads TGTGCCAGCAGCTTAGCAGGGACTAGTCTTGCCGAGCAGTACTTC. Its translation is CASSLAGTSLAEQYF.

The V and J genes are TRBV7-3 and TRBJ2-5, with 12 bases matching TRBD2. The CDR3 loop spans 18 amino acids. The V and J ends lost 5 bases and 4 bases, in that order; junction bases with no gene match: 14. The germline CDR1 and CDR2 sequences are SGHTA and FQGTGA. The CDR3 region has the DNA TGTGCCAGCAGCCAAATTCCCGGGACTAGCGGGCGGGGAGAGACCCAGTACTTC. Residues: CASSQIPGTSGRGETQYF.

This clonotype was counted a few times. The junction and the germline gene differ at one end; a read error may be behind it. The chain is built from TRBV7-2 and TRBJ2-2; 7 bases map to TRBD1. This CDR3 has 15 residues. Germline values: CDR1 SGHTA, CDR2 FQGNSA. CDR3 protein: CASSPQGLGTGERFF. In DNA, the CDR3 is TGTGCCAGCAGCCCACAGGGGCTAGGGACCGGGGAGCGGTTTTTT. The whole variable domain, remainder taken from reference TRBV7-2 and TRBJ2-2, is GAGVSQSPSNKVTEKGKDVELRCDPISGHTALYWYRQSLGQGLEFLIYFQGNSAPDKSGLPSDRFSAERTGGSVSTLTIQRTQQEDSAVYLCASSPQGLGTGERFFGEGSRLTVL.

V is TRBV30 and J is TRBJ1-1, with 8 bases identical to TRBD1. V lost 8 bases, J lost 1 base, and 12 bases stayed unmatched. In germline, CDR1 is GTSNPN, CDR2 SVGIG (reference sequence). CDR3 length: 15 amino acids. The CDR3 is CAGRQGARGNTEAFF. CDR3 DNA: TGTGCCGGGCGGCAGGGGGCTAGAGGGAACACTGAAGCTTTCTTT.

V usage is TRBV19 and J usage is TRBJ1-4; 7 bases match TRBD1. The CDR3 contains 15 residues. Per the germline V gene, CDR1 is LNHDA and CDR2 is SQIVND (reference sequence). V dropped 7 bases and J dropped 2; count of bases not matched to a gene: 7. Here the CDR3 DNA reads TGTGCCAGTACCGAACAGGGGCAGACTAATGAAAAACTGTTTTTT. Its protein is CASTEQGQTNEKLFF.

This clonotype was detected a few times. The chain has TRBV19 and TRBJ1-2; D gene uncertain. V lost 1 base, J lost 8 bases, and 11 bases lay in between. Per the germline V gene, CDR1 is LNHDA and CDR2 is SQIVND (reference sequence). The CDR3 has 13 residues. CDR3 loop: CASSIGGIDGYTF. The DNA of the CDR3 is TGTGCCAGTAGTATAGGAGGGATTGACGGCTACACCTTC.

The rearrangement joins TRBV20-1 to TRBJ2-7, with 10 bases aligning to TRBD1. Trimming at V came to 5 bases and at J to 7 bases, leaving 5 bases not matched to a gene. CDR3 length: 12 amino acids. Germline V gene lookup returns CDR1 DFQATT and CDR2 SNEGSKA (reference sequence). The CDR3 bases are TGCAGTGCTGACAGGGGGCTAAGGGAGCAGTACTTC. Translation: CSADRGLREQYF.

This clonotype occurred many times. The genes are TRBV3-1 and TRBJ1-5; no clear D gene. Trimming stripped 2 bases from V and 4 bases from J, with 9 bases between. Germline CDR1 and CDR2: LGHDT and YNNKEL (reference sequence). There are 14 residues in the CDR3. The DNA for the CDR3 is TGTGCCAGCAGCCAACGGGTGAGAAATCAGCCCCAGCATTTT. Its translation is CASSQRVRNQPQHF.